Presented here are 27 T cell receptor beta chains from one specimen sequenced in a study of identifying expanded T cells in peripheral blood. Repertoires were generated with immunoSEQ multiplex PCR, while TCRdb's copy carries only in-frame clones and drops some. The profile shows some 91,000 clones, 88% of them singletons. The material sequenced was blood. These receptor sequences come from a person aged 18 to 69 in good health.

In this sample, this clone turned up once. The J gene is TRBJ2-5, the V gene TRBV5-1, with TRBD1 as a possible D gene (6 bases). Germline assignment: CDR1 SGHRS and CDR2 YFSETQ. Trimming left V 4 bases short and J 5 bases short, with 15 bases between. This CDR3 has 14 residues. The CDR3 DNA follows: TGCGCCAGCAGCCAGGGGTGGAGCGATGAGACCCAGTACTTC. Encoded protein: CASSQGWSDETQYF.

The J gene is TRBJ2-7, the V gene TRBV30; D possibly corresponds to TRBD2 (6 bases). The CDR3 loop spans 13 amino acids. Trimming left V 0 bases short and J 5 bases short, with 11 bases between. Germline-derived CDR1 and CDR2 are GTSNPN and SVGIG (reference sequence). The CDR3 spells CAWSVRGTHEQYF. Written as DNA, the CDR3 is TGTGCCTGGAGTGTTCGGGGGACCCACGAGCAGTACTTC. Together with reference TRBV30 and TRBJ2-7, the CDR3 gives the full variable domain: SQTIHQWPATLVQPVGSPLSLECTVEGTSNPNLYWYRQAAGRGLQLLFYSVGIGQISSEVPQNLSASRPQDRQFILSSKKLLLSDSGFYLCAWSVRGTHEQYFGPGTRLTVT.

This chain joins TRBV6-5 and TRBJ2-7; possibly TRBD1 for D (6 bases). The CDR3 sequence is 14 residues long. Germline-derived CDR1 and CDR2 are MNHEY and SVGAGI. V shed 6 bases and J shed 4 bases, with 16 bases lying between them. The CDR3 reads CASRDPGTLYEQYF. The CDR3 coding sequence is TGTGCCAGCAGGGATCCCGGGACATTATACGAGCAGTACTTC.

The gene calls are TRBV5-4 and TRBJ1-3; D is ambiguous. This CDR3 is 14 amino acids long. CDR1 SGHNT and CDR2 YYREEE come from the germline V gene (reference sequence). V lost 5 bases to trimming and J lost 4 bases, with 13 bases between them. CDR3 bases: TGTGCCAGCAGTCCGGAGCTCGGCGGAAACACCATATATTTT. It specifies CASSPELGGNTIYF.

The genes are TRBV9 and TRBJ2-1; the D gene is possibly TRBD2 (6 bases). From germline, CDR1 is SGDLS and CDR2 YYNGEE. V lost 2 bases and J 4 bases, leaving 13 bases between the germline ends. The CDR3 covers 15 residues. The DNA of the CDR3 is TGTGCCAGCAGCGTGGCCGGGACTTTGTACAATGAGCAGTTCTTC. Protein product: CASSVAGTLYNEQFF.

The chain combines TRBV23-1 with TRBJ2-7; D gene ambiguous. TRBV23-1 is flagged as an ORF with uncertain function. This CDR3 has 14 residues. The V gene lost 2 bases and the J gene lost 2 bases, with 10 bases spanning the gap. CDR3 loop: CASSQHPGPYEQYF. The CDR3 nucleotides are TGCGCCAGCAGTCAACATCCCGGCCCCTACGAGCAGTACTTC.

This chain connects TRBV4-1 to TRBJ2-2, with a possible D match to TRBD2 (5 bases). The CDR3 runs to 18 residues. V shed 1 base and J shed 0 bases, with 15 bases lying between them. CDR1 is MGHRA and CDR2 is YSYEKL in the germline V gene. The CDR3 is CASSQVSGKRTNTGELFF. CDR3 bases: TGCGCCAGCAGCCAAGTATCCGGGAAGCGGACGAACACCGGGGAGCTGTTTTTT.

The table lists this clone with a count of one. The gene calls are TRBV7-9 and TRBJ2-7; possibly TRBD2 for D (5 bases). The germline V gene has CDR1 SEHNR and CDR2 FQNEAQ (reference sequence). Trimming pared 2 bases from V and 4 bases from J, leaving 15 bases between. This CDR3 is 15 amino acids long. Here the CDR3 reads CASSLPTRGKYEQYF. The DNA for the CDR3 is TGTGCCAGCAGCTTACCGACCCGGGGTAAATACGAGCAGTACTTC. The full variable domain, rest sourced from reference TRBV7-9 and TRBJ2-7, is DTGVSQNPRHKITKRGQNVTFRCDPISEHNRLYWYRQTLGQGPEFLTYFQNEAQLEKSRLLSDRFSAERPKGSFSTLEIQRTEQGDSAMYLCASSLPTRGKYEQYFGPGTRLTVT.

CDR3 sequence (DNA): TGTGCCAGCAGCGAGACAGTATATAATTCACCCCTCCACTTT. Its protein is CASSETVYNSPLHF. The V and J genes are TRBV11-2 and TRBJ1-6; TRBD1 might be the D (5 bases). This CDR3 comprises 14 residues. V lost 5 bases and J lost 4, with 9 bases in between. The V gene's germline CDR1 is SGHAT and CDR2 FQNNGV.

This chain uses TRBV6-1 with TRBJ2-2; either TRBD1 or TRBD2 may fit D (5 bases each). V shed 7 bases and J shed 0 bases, with 12 bases lying between them. CDR1 is MNHNS and CDR2 is SASEGT in the germline V gene. CDR3 length: 15 amino acids. As DNA, the CDR3 is TGTGCCAGCACGAGGGACCCCGCGAACACCGGGGAGCTGTTTTTT. It codes for CASTRDPANTGELFF.

This clone appeared once. The chain combines TRBV9 with TRBJ2-3; 12 bases line up with TRBD2. V shed 6 bases, J shed 0 bases, and the junction held 5 bases outside the gene matches. This CDR3 is built from 16 residues. Germline CDR1 SGDLS, CDR2 YYNGEE. Here the CDR3 DNA reads TGTGCCAGCACTAGCGGGAGGGATGGGAGCACAGATACGCAGTATTTT. This sequence encodes CASTSGRDGSTDTQYF. Variable domain in full (rest from reference TRBV9 and TRBJ2-3): DSGVTQTPKHLITATGQRVTLRCSPRSGDLSVYWYQQSLDQGLQFLIQYYNGEERAKGNILERFSAQQFPDLHSELNLSSLELGDSALYFCASTSGRDGSTDTQYFGPGTRLTVL.

The chain is built from TRBV5-1 and TRBJ2-7, with TRBD2 as a possible D gene (6 bases). Germline CDR1 reads SGHRS; CDR2 reads YFSETQ. With 5 bases removed from V and 2 bases from J, the gap between germline ends came to 14 bases. The CDR3 has 14 residues. The CDR3 nucleotides read TGCGCCAGCAGACCAACACGGGGGACCTACGAGCAGTACTTC. This gives the protein CASRPTRGTYEQYF.

The chain is built from TRBV30 and TRBJ1-5; D is unclear. The V gene's germline CDR1 is GTSNPN and CDR2 SVGIG (reference sequence). This CDR3 contains 12 residues. The V end was cut by 2 bases, the J end by 0 bases, with 2 bases between. CDR3 in DNA: TGTGCCTGGAGTCCTAGCAATCAGCCCCAGCATTTT. The encoded protein is CAWSPSNQPQHF.

The count of this clone is one. This chain connects TRBV7-2 to TRBJ1-3; tentatively, D is TRBD1 (5 bases). The germline gives CDR1 SGHTA, CDR2 FQGNSA. Trimming took 1 base from V and 2 from J, leaving 9 bases between them. The CDR3 has 15 amino acids. CDR3: CASSLGAGAGNTIYF. CDR3 nucleotide sequence: TGTGCCAGCAGCTTAGGGGCGGGGGCTGGAAACACCATATATTTT.

This chain uses TRBV5-1 with TRBJ2-5, with 8 bases identical to TRBD1. Germline CDR1 reads SGHRS; CDR2 reads YFSETQ. The CDR3 is made up of 13 amino acids. With V trimmed by 2 bases and J by 4 bases, 1 base remained unmatched. The CDR3 DNA reads TGCGCCAGCAGCTTAGGACAGGGAGAGACCCAGTACTTC. Protein: CASSLGQGETQYF.

This sequence joins TRBV4-1 and TRBJ2-1, with a weak D call TRBD2 (6 bases). Trimming took off 0 bases at V and 9 bases at J, with 15 bases between the two ends. CDR3 size: 15 residues. Germline CDR1 and CDR2: MGHRA and YSYEKL. CDR3 loop: CASSQDMGLGGEQFF. The CDR3 nucleotides are TGCGCCAGCAGCCAAGATATGGGACTTGGGGGTGAGCAGTTCTTC.

A single count supports this clone. The chain combines TRBV7-9 with TRBJ2-2, with D hard to call. V was trimmed by 1 base and J by 4 bases, leaving 13 bases between them. Germline CDR1 and CDR2: SEHNR and FQNEAQ (reference sequence). The length of the CDR3 is 16 residues. CDR3 sequence (DNA): TGTGCCAGCAGCTTAGAATCGGCCTATATCACCGGGGAGCTGTTTTTT. Translation gives CASSLESAYITGELFF.

Only one count was recorded for this clone. The CDR3 nucleotides are TGTGCCAGCAGTTTATTGGGGGCGGCTGGTAACACTGAAGCTTTCTTT. Translation gives CASSLLGAAGNTEAFF. The chain is built from TRBV28 and TRBJ1-1; possibly TRBD1 for D (6 bases). From germline, CDR1 is MDHEN and CDR2 SYDVKM. Deletions cut 1 base from V and 2 bases from J, with 14 bases between. The CDR3 sequence is 16 residues long.

This sequence joins TRBV7-2 and TRBJ1-1, with TRBD1 as a possible D gene (5 bases). Trimming removed 2 bases at V and 1 base at J, with 5 bases between. The CDR3 runs to 13 residues. CDR1 is SGHTA, CDR2 FQGNSA, per germline. The CDR3 region is CASSLQGNTEAFF. CDR3 nucleotide sequence: TGTGCCAGCAGCTTACAGGGGAACACTGAAGCTTTCTTT.

The rearrangement links TRBV28 to TRBJ2-7, with D unclear. The CDR3 length is 14 residues. CDR1 is MDHEN and CDR2 is SYDVKM in the germline V gene. Trimming took 4 bases from V and 3 from J, leaving 13 bases between them. For the CDR3, the DNA is TGTGCCAGCAGTTACCGGACGGCACTCTACGAGCAGTACTTC. Translated: CASSYRTALYEQYF.

This chain connects TRBV14 to TRBJ2-4; TRBD1 aligns across 7 bases. Unmatched junction bases numbered 6, after V lost 5 bases and J lost 5 bases. There are 14 residues in the CDR3. The germline gives CDR1 SGHDN, CDR2 FVKESK. CDR3: CASSLGTVENIQYF. The DNA for the CDR3 is TGTGCCAGCAGCTTGGGGACAGTCGAAAACATTCAGTACTTC.

The J gene is TRBJ1-4, the V gene TRBV4-3; 9 bases fit TRBD1. The CDR3 is 16 amino acids. CDR1 is LGHNA and CDR2 is YSLEER in the germline V gene. The ends lost 1 base at V and 6 bases at J; junction bases unmatched: 6. CDR3 sequence reads: CASSQVPGQGYEKLFF. The CDR3 coding sequence is TGCGCCAGCAGCCAAGTCCCGGGACAGGGTTATGAAAAACTGTTTTTT.

The rearrangement uses TRBV6-1 and TRBJ1-5; TRBD1 matches 7 bases. In germline, CDR1 is MNHNS, CDR2 SASEGT. CDR3 length: 15 amino acids. Trimming took 6 bases from V and 0 from J; bases not matched to a gene: 5. In nucleotides, the CDR3 is TGTGCCAGCAGGACAGGGCCGGATAGCAATCAGCCCCAGCATTTT. It translates to CASRTGPDSNQPQHF.

This chain joins TRBV10-2 and TRBJ1-1, with 7 bases that match TRBD1. Germline-derived CDR1 and CDR2 are WSHSY and SAAADI. V was pared by 7 bases and J by 2 bases, with 7 bases of the junction left unmatched. The CDR3 length is 14 residues. CDR3 nucleotide sequence: TGCGCCAGCACCGCCGGGACAGCCAACACTGAAGCTTTCTTT. This translates into CASTAGTANTEAFF.

This clone is medium-sized by share. The rearrangement uses TRBV4-3 and TRBJ2-7; 11 bases fit TRBD1. CDR1 and CDR2 (germline): LGHNA, YSLEER. Trimming at V came to 0 bases and at J to 3 bases, leaving 4 bases not matched to a gene. The length of the CDR3 is 16 residues. As DNA, the CDR3 is TGCGCCAGCAGCCAAGATTACGGGACAGGGGGCTACGAGCAGTACTTC. Protein product: CASSQDYGTGGYEQYF.

The V gene is TRBV29-1, the J gene TRBJ1-1, with 11 bases lining up with TRBD1. CDR3 length equals 16 residues. Germline loops: CDR1 SQVTM, CDR2 ANQGSEA. After removal of 0 bases from V and 0 bases from J, the junction contained 3 bases not matched to a gene. DNA for the CDR3: TGCAGCGTTGAAGAGAGGGACAGGGGGGTGAACACTGAAGCTTTCTTT. Encoded protein: CSVEERDRGVNTEAFF.

This clone was counted once. This chain links TRBV15 with TRBJ2-5, with D perhaps matching TRBD1 (6 bases). CDR3 size: 15 residues. Per germline, CDR1 LNHNV and CDR2 YYDKDF (reference sequence). The V end was cut by 9 bases, the J end by 0 bases, with 17 bases between. The CDR3 here is CATSPDRQYQETQYF. CDR3 nucleotide sequence: TGTGCCACGAGCCCGGACAGACAGTACCAAGAGACCCAGTACTTC.